The 30 T cell receptor beta chains below all came from one sample that was sequenced in a study of cytomegalovirus exposure and HLA in healthy donors. The PCR had 60 Vbeta and 13 Jbeta primers. TCRdb keeps only in-frame clones here, not all; method: immunoSEQ multiplex PCR. The sample has roughly 140,000 clones; 75% to 85% are singletons. The material sequenced was PBMCs. All receptors come from a human donor in good health.

V gene TRBV4-2 combines with J gene TRBJ1-4; D is possibly TRBD1 (5 bases). With 1 base removed from V and 3 bases from J, the gap between germline ends came to 15 bases. CDR3 length: 17 amino acids. Germline CDR1 and CDR2: LGHNA and YNFKEQ. CDR3 in DNA: TGTGCCAGCAGCCAAGCCAGCCTACAGGCGGCTAATGAAAAACTGTTTTTT. This sequence encodes CASSQASLQAANEKLFF.

The chain links TRBV30 to TRBJ1-4; TRBD1 might be the D (5 bases). The CDR3 runs 13 residues. The germline V gene has CDR1 GTSNPN and CDR2 SVGIG (reference sequence). V gave up 3 bases and J gave up 7 bases, with 12 bases separating them. DNA for the CDR3: TGTGCCTGGAGCGGAGGGAGGGGTGAAAAACTGTTTTTT. It specifies CAWSGGRGEKLFF.

V is TRBV7-6 and J is TRBJ1-1, with a weak D call TRBD1 (6 bases). The V gene's germline CDR1 is SGHVS and CDR2 FNYEAQ. The CDR3 runs to 15 residues. The ends were cut back, 1 base at V and 3 bases at J, with 12 bases in the middle. The CDR3 DNA reads as TGTGCCAGCAGCTTAGGCGGCAGGGGCGACACTGAAGCTTTCTTT. Protein product: CASSLGGRGDTEAFF.

The chain is built from TRBV7-9 and TRBJ2-7, with 13 bases identical to TRBD2. Germline V lookup: CDR1 SEHNR, CDR2 FQNEAQ (reference sequence). The trim removed 6 bases at V and 1 base at J, leaving 12 bases unmatched. The CDR3 spans 18 residues. CDR3 DNA sequence: TGTGCCAGCAGATCCGCCGCAGTGGGACTAGCGGGATCCTACGAGCAGTACTTC. Amino acid sequence: CASRSAAVGLAGSYEQYF. The entire variable domain, with the rest obtained from reference TRBV7-9 and TRBJ2-7, is as follows: DTGVSQNPRHKITKRGQNVTFRCDPISEHNRLYWYRQTLGQGPEFLTYFQNEAQLEKSRLLSDRFSAERPKGSFSTLEIQRTEQGDSAMYLCASRSAAVGLAGSYEQYFGPGTRLTVT.

This rearrangement joins TRBV28 to TRBJ1-5; tentatively, D is TRBD1 (6 bases). V dropped 6 bases and J dropped 5 bases, with 14 bases sitting between them. This CDR3 region has 14 residues. The germline V gene has CDR1 MDHEN and CDR2 SYDVKM. The DNA of the CDR3 is TGTGCCAGCAGGGACCCAGGGGACCATCAGCCCCAGCATTTT. Translated, it gives CASRDPGDHQPQHF.

The V and J genes are TRBV2 and TRBJ2-5; 7 nucleotides agree with TRBD1. CDR1 is SNHLY, CDR2 FYNNEI, per germline. With V trimmed by 0 bases and J by 2 bases, 3 bases remained unmatched. The length of the CDR3 is 15 residues. The CDR3 sequence: CASSEALGQQETQYF. The CDR3, as DNA: TGTGCCAGCAGTGAAGCGCTGGGACAGCAAGAGACCCAGTACTTC.

The chain is built from TRBV5-1 and TRBJ2-1; 7 positions match TRBD1. This CDR3 has 15 residues. V gave up 4 bases and J gave up 6 bases; unmatched junction bases: 10. Per germline, CDR1 SGHRS and CDR2 YFSETQ. The CDR3 region has the DNA TGCGCCAGCAGCATAACAGGGGCAGAAGTCAATGAGCAGTTCTTC. This sequence encodes CASSITGAEVNEQFF.

The J gene is TRBJ2-7, the V gene TRBV27; D is ambiguous. With 6 bases removed from V and 6 bases from J, the gap between germline ends came to 12 bases. Germline V gene sequence: CDR1 MNHEY, CDR2 SMNVEV (reference sequence). This CDR3 region has 12 residues. This chain's CDR3 is CASRSIALEQYF. Here the CDR3 DNA reads TGTGCCAGCAGGTCCATAGCCCTCGAGCAGTACTTC.

V and J are TRBV6-1 and TRBJ2-1, with a weak D call TRBD2 (5 bases). The CDR3 is 14 residues long. Germline lookup yields CDR1 MNHNS and CDR2 SASEGT. V was pared by 4 bases and J by 8 bases, with 15 bases between. CDR3 sequence: CASSGRTTRDEQFF. The CDR3 DNA follows: TGTGCCAGCAGTGGAAGGACCACGAGGGATGAGCAGTTCTTC.

CDR3 coding DNA: TGTGCCAGCAGCTCGCACCCACCGACTAGCGGTCAAGAGACCCAGTACTTC. Translation: CASSSHPPTSGQETQYF. The chain links TRBV7-6 to TRBJ2-5, with TRBD2 matching over 9 bases. J lost 2 bases, V lost 4 bases, and 11 bases had no gene match. This CDR3 is 17 amino acids long. From germline, CDR1 is SGHVS and CDR2 FNYEAQ. Variable domain in full (rest from reference TRBV7-6 and TRBJ2-5): GAGVSQSPRYKVTKRGQDVALRCDPISGHVSLYWYRQALGQGPEFLTYFNYEAQQDKSGLPNDRFSAERPEGSISTLTIQRTEQRDSAMYRCASSSHPPTSGQETQYFGPGTRLLVL.

This rearrangement joins TRBV6-1 to TRBJ1-3; D not resolved. Trimming took 1 base from V and 2 from J, leaving 6 bases between them. The CDR3 has 14 amino acids. Germline CDR1 and CDR2: MNHNS and SASEGT. CDR3 sequence reads: CASSEGAPGNTIYF. The CDR3 nucleotides are TGTGCCAGCAGTGAAGGGGCCCCTGGAAACACCATATATTTT.

DNA of the CDR3: TGTGCCAGCAGCTGGGGGGGACAGGGGGCTCGGGAGACCCAGTACTTC. Translating gives CASSWGGQGARETQYF. The chain has TRBV7-6 and TRBJ2-5, with 12 bases matching TRBD1. Germline-derived CDR1 and CDR2 are SGHVS and FNYEAQ. The CDR3 consists of 16 residues. The J segment lost 5 bases and the V segment lost 4 bases, leaving 8 bases of the junction unmatched.

This clone has a handful of counts. This rearrangement joins TRBV19 to TRBJ1-1; possibly TRBD1 for D (5 bases). Per germline, CDR1 LNHDA and CDR2 SQIVND (reference sequence). Trimming removed 6 bases at V and 1 base at J, with 18 bases between. The CDR3 spans 16 residues. DNA for the CDR3: TGTGCCAGTAGCCACAGCCCCCGACAGAGGAACACTGAAGCTTTCTTT. Translation gives CASSHSPRQRNTEAFF.

The chain employs TRBV5-6 and TRBJ2-7, with a possible D match to TRBD2 (6 bases). V was cut by 0 bases and J by 4 bases, with 14 bases left in between. This CDR3 spans 15 amino acids. Germline CDR1 and CDR2: SGHDT and YYEEEE. The CDR3 nucleotides read TGTGCCAGCAGCTTGGTGGGCCAGGGACTTTACGAGCAGTACTTC. Protein sequence: CASSLVGQGLYEQYF. Full variable domain (missing parts from reference TRBV5-6 and TRBJ2-7): DAGVTQSPTHLIKTRGQQVTLRCSPKSGHDTVSWYQQALGQGPQFIFQYYEEEERQRGNFPDRFSGHQFPNYSSELNVNALLLGDSALYLCASSLVGQGLYEQYFGPGTRLTVT.

The chain carries TRBV7-9 and TRBJ1-1, with unresolved D. This CDR3 is 12 amino acids long. V dropped 5 bases and J dropped 4 bases, with 8 bases sitting between them. Per germline, CDR1 SEHNR and CDR2 FQNEAQ (reference sequence). Here the CDR3 DNA reads TGTGCCAGCAGCCCTGGGCCCACTGAAGCTTTCTTT. Residues: CASSPGPTEAFF.

The chain carries TRBV25-1 and TRBJ1-1; D ambiguous. Trimming took off 5 bases at V and 6 bases at J, with 13 bases between the two ends. The germline gives CDR1 MGHDK, CDR2 SYGVNS. The length of the CDR3 is 13 residues. CDR3 in amino acids: CASSPRVVAEAFF. The CDR3 DNA is TGTGCCAGCAGTCCCCGGGTGGTCGCTGAAGCTTTCTTT.

This chain links TRBV6-5 with TRBJ2-1; 7 bases are shared with TRBD2. The J segment lost 9 bases and the V segment lost 0 bases, leaving 11 bases of the junction unmatched. This CDR3 is built from 16 residues. Germline CDR1 MNHEY, CDR2 SVGAGI. CDR3 nucleotides: TGTGCCAGCAGTTACTCTAGTACTAGCGTTGGGTCTGAGCAGTTCTTC. Translating it yields CASSYSSTSVGSEQFF.

The chain couples TRBV7-8 to TRBJ1-5; no clear D gene. Germline values: CDR1 SGHVS, CDR2 FQNEAQ. Trimming removed 5 bases at V and 5 bases at J, with 10 bases between. The CDR3 contains 13 residues. The CDR3 nucleotides are TGTGCCAGCAGCGAGGGTAGGGATCAGCCCCAGCATTTT. Its translation: CASSEGRDQPQHF.

The V gene is TRBV11-3, the J gene TRBJ2-7; D gene unclear. The V end lost 4 bases, the J end lost 0 bases, and 10 bases lay between the germline ends. The CDR3 extends over 14 amino acids. The germline CDR1 and CDR2 sequences are SGHNT and YENEEA. The CDR3 coding sequence is TGTGCCAGCAGCTACCCATGGGCCTCCTACGAGCAGTACTTC. Residues: CASSYPWASYEQYF.

CDR3 loop: CASSIGTGVQETQYF. CDR3 in DNA: TGTGCCAGTAGTATAGGGACAGGGGTTCAAGAGACCCAGTACTTC. This chain links TRBV19 with TRBJ2-5, with 9 bases fitting TRBD1. CDR3 length equals 15 residues. The germline V gene has CDR1 LNHDA and CDR2 SQIVND (reference sequence). V lost 1 base to trimming and J lost 2 bases; unmatched junction nucleotides: 2.

CDR3 residues: CAWSEDRGTYSNQPQHF. Written as DNA, the CDR3 is TGTGCCTGGAGCGAGGACAGGGGAACTTATAGCAATCAGCCCCAGCATTTT. The chain employs TRBV30 and TRBJ1-5, with TRBD1 identical over 9 bases. This CDR3 is built from 17 residues. Germline CDR1 is GTSNPN and CDR2 is SVGIG (reference sequence). The trim removed 3 bases at V and 0 bases at J, leaving 9 bases unmatched. Combining the CDR3 with reference TRBV30 and TRBJ1-5 gives the whole variable domain SQTIHQWPATLVQPVGSPLSLECTVEGTSNPNLYWYRQAAGRGLQLLFYSVGIGQISSEVPQNLSASRPQDRQFILSSKKLLLSDSGFYLCAWSEDRGTYSNQPQHFGDGTRLSIL.

The chain recombines TRBV4-1 with TRBJ1-2; 7 positions match TRBD1. The CDR3 is made up of 13 amino acids. Germline V gene lookup returns CDR1 MGHRA and CDR2 YSYEKL. J was trimmed by 4 bases and V by 6 bases; bases with no gene match: 5. DNA of the CDR3: TGCGCCAGCAGGTCGGGACAGTTCTATGGCTACACCTTC. Residues: CASRSGQFYGYTF.

The rearrangement uses TRBV27 and TRBJ2-1; TRBD2 might be the D (6 bases). The CDR3 totals 15 residues. Germline V gene data show CDR1 as MNHEY and CDR2 as SMNVEV (reference sequence). Deletions cut 6 bases from V and 4 bases from J, with 16 bases between. In DNA form, the CDR3 reads TGTGCCAGCAGCCCCAACGGGAGCCCTTACAATGAGCAGTTCTTC. It translates to CASSPNGSPYNEQFF.

The rearrangement uses TRBV25-1 and TRBJ1-2; 10 bases agree with TRBD1. The V and J ends lost 5 bases and 12 bases, in that order; junction bases with no gene match: 6. The CDR3 spans 12 residues. Germline V gene data show CDR1 as MGHDK and CDR2 as SYGVNS. The DNA of the CDR3 is TGTGCCAGCAGTCCTACGGGACAGGGGCACACCTTC. Its protein product is CASSPTGQGHTF.

The chain employs TRBV15 and TRBJ2-5; a possible D gene is TRBD1 (6 bases). CDR1 and CDR2 from the germline V gene are LNHNV and YYDKDF (reference sequence). The V gene lost 6 bases and the J gene lost 5 bases, with 22 bases spanning the gap. CDR3 length: 16 amino acids. CDR3 DNA sequence: TGTGCCACCAGACCGACCGTCTCAGGGGTTTCCGAGACCCAGTACTTC. This encodes CATRPTVSGVSETQYF.

The chain links TRBV5-5 to TRBJ1-3; a possible D gene is TRBD1 (5 bases). Germline CDR1 is SGHKS and CDR2 is YYEKEE (reference sequence). The CDR3 totals 15 residues. V lost 0 bases, J lost 2 bases, and 9 bases lay in between. The CDR3 sequence: CASSLAPRAGNTIYF. CDR3 sequence (DNA): TGTGCCAGCAGCTTGGCCCCCAGGGCTGGAAACACCATATATTTT. The entire variable domain, with the rest obtained from reference TRBV5-5 and TRBJ1-3, is as follows: DAGVTQSPTHLIKTRGQQVTLRCSPISGHKSVSWYQQVLGQGPQFIFQYYEKEERGRGNFPDRFSARQFPNYSSELNVNALLLGDSALYLCASSLAPRAGNTIYFGEGSWLTVV.

This clone was observed a few times. The genes are TRBV4-1 and TRBJ1-1; TRBD1 matches at 7 bases. The CDR3 sequence is 14 residues long. Germline V CDR1 and CDR2: MGHRA, YSYEKL. The J segment lost 2 bases and the V segment lost 6 bases, leaving 6 bases of the junction unmatched. The CDR3 region has the DNA TGCGCCAGCAGTTGGCAGGGGGGTAACACTGAAGCTTTCTTT. This translates into CASSWQGGNTEAFF.

V and J are TRBV6-5 and TRBJ2-1, with 8 bases fitting TRBD2. The CDR3 length is 15 residues. CDR1 MNHEY and CDR2 SVGAGI come from the germline V gene. Trimming took 7 bases from V and 5 from J; bases not matched to a gene: 10. The CDR3 loop reads CASKATSGYHNEQFF. The CDR3 nucleotides read TGTGCCAGCAAAGCCACTAGCGGCTACCACAATGAGCAGTTCTTC.

The rearrangement links TRBV25-1 to TRBJ1-2, with D unclear. V lost 0 bases, J lost 6 bases, and 8 bases lay in between. From germline, CDR1 is MGHDK and CDR2 SYGVNS. The CDR3 consists of 13 residues. The CDR3 sequence: CASSEYARDGYTF. CDR3 coding DNA: TGTGCCAGCAGTGAATATGCCCGGGATGGCTACACCTTC.

The chain combines TRBV14 with TRBJ1-1; no reliable D call. This CDR3 comprises 18 residues. V dropped 3 bases and J dropped 0 bases, with 20 bases sitting between them. Germline assignment: CDR1 SGHDN and CDR2 FVKESK. CDR3 DNA sequence: TGTGCCAGCAGCCACTCCGGAGGAACAGACTATATGAACACTGAAGCTTTCTTT. Protein: CASSHSGGTDYMNTEAFF.